This entry describes one T cell receptor (beta chain). Antigen unknown. This entry comes from a study of cytomegalovirus exposure and HLA in healthy donors. General study points: Fewer than 200 TCR beta chains were listed as cytomegalovirus-associated.

PCR amplification relied on 60 Vbeta primers (plus 13 Jbeta primers). Data came from immunoSEQ multiplex PCR; TCRdb stores just in-frame clones and leaves some out. In the table there are 85,000 to 130,000 clones, 71% of which are singletons. Per the germline V gene, CDR1 is WSHSY and CDR2 is SAAADI. CDR3 length: 12 amino acids. V gave up 8 bases and J gave up 4 bases, with 10 bases separating them. Input material: PBMCs. The rearrangement links TRBV10-2 to TRBJ2-3, with D perhaps TRBD1 (5 bases). This TCR came from a female donor in good health and CMV-seronegative. The CDR3 loop is CASGAEPDTQYF. CDR3 DNA: TGCGCCAGCGGGGCGGAGCCAGATACGCAGTATTTT.